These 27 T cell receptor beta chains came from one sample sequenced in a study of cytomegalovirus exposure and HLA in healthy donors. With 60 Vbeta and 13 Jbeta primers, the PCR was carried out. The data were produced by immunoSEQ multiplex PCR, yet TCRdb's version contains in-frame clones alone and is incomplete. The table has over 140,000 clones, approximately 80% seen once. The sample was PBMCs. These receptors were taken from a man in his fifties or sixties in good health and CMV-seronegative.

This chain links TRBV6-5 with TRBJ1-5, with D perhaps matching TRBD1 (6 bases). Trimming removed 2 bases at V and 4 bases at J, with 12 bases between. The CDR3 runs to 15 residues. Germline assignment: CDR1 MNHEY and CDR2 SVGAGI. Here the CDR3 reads CASSYRRGFNQPQHF. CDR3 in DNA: TGTGCCAGCAGTTACAGAAGGGGGTTTAATCAGCCCCAGCATTTT.

The CDR3, as DNA: TGCGCCAGCAGCGGAGGGACAGGAAACTATGGCTACACCTTC. Translating gives CASSGGTGNYGYTF. V gene TRBV5-1 combines with J gene TRBJ1-2, with 8 bases aligning to TRBD1. The J segment lost 2 bases and the V segment lost 4 bases, leaving 4 bases of the junction unmatched. There are 14 residues in the CDR3. The germline V gene encodes CDR1 SGHRS and CDR2 YFSETQ.

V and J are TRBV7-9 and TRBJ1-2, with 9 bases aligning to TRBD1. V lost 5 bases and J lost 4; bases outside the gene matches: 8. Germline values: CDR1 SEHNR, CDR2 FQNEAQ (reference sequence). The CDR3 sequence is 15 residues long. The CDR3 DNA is TGTGCCAGCAGCCCCAGGGACAGGGCAGGCTATGGCTACACCTTC. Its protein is CASSPRDRAGYGYTF.

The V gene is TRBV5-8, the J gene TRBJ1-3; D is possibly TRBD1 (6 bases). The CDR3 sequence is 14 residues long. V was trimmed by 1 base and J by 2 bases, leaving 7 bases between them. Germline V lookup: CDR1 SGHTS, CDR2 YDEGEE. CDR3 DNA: TGTGCCAGCAGCTTGTGGGGGCCTGGAAACACCATATATTTT. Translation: CASSLWGPGNTIYF.

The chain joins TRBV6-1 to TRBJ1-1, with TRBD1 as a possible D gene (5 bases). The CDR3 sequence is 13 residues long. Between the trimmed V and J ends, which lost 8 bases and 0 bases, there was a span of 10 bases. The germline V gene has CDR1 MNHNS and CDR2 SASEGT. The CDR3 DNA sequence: TGTGCCAGCCATTGGGGCTTGAACACTGAAGCTTTCTTT. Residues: CASHWGLNTEAFF.

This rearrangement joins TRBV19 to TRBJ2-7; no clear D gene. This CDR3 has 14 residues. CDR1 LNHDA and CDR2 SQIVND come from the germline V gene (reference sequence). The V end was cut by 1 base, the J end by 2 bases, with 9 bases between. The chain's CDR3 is CASSIATETYEQYF. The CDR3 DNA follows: TGTGCCAGTAGTATAGCTACAGAGACCTACGAGCAGTACTTC.

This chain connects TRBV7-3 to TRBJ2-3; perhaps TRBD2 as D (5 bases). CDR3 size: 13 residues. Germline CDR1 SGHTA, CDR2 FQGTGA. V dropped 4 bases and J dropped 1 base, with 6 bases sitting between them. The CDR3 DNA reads TGTGCCAGCAGCTACGGGGGCACAGATACGCAGTATTTT. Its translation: CASSYGGTDTQYF.

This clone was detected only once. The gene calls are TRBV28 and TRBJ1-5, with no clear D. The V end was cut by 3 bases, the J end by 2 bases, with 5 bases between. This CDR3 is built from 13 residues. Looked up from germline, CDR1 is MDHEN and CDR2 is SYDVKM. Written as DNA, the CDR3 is TGTGCCAGCAGTTTCGAGGGCAATCAGCCCCAGCATTTT. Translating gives CASSFEGNQPQHF.

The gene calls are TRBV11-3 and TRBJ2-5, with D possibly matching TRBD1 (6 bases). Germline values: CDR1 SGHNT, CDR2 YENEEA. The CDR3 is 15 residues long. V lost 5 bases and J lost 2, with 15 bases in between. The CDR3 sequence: CASSPNIGQQETQYF. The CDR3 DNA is TGTGCCAGCAGCCCTAATATTGGACAGCAAGAGACCCAGTACTTC.

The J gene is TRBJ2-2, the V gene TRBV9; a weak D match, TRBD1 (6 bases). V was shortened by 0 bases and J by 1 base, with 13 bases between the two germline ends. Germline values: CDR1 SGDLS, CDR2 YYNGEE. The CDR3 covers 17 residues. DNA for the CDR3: TGTGCCAGCAGCGTAGTCGGGACACATATGAACACCGGGGAGCTGTTTTTT. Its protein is CASSVVGTHMNTGELFF.

The CDR3 loop reads CAWRQAGNTIYF. The CDR3 DNA reads TGTGCCTGGCGTCAGGCAGGAAACACCATATATTTT. The V and J genes are TRBV30 and TRBJ1-3; D unresolved. The germline V gene encodes CDR1 GTSNPN and CDR2 SVGIG (reference sequence). V shed 5 bases and J shed 4 bases, with 9 bases lying between them. The CDR3 runs to 12 residues.

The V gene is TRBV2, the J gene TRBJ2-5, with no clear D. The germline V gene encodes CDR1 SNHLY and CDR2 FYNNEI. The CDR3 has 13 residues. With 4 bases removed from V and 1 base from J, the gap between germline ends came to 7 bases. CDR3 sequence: CASSVSFQETQYF. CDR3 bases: TGTGCCAGCAGTGTGTCGTTCCAAGAGACCCAGTACTTC.

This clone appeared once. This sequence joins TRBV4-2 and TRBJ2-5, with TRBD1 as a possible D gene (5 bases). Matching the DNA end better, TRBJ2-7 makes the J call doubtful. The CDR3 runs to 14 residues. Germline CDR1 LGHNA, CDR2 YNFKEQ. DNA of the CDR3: TGTGCCAGCAGCCAGACAGCATTCTCCTACGAGCAGTACTTC. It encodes CASSQTAFSYEQYF.

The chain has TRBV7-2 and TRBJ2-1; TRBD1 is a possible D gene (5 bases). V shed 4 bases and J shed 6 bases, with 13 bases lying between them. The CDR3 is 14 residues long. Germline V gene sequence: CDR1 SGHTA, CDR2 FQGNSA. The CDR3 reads CASSSQGSVNEQFF. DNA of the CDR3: TGTGCCAGCAGCTCGCAGGGTTCGGTCAATGAGCAGTTCTTC.

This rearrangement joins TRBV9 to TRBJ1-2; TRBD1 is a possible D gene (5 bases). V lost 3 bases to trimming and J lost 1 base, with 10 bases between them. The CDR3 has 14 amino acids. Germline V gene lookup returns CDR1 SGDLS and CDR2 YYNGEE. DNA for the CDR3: TGTGCCAGCAGCGACGGGGGGGGTAACTATGGCTACACCTTC. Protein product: CASSDGGGNYGYTF. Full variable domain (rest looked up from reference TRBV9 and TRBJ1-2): DSGVTQTPKHLITATGQRVTLRCSPRSGDLSVYWYQQSLDQGLQFLIQYYNGEERAKGNILERFSAQQFPDLHSELNLSSLELGDSALYFCASSDGGGNYGYTFGSGTRLTVV.

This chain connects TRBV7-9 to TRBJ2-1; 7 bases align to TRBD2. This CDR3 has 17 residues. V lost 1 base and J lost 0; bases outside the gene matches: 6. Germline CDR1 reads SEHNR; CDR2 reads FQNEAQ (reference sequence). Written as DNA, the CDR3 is TGTGCCAGCAGCTTAGTGGCGGGAGATCCCTCCTACAATGAGCAGTTCTTC. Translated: CASSLVAGDPSYNEQFF.

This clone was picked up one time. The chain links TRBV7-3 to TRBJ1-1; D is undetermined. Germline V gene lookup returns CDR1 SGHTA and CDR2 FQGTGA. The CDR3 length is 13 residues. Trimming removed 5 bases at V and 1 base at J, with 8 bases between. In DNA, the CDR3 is TGTGCCAGCAGCCTACAGAAGAACACTGAAGCTTTCTTT. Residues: CASSLQKNTEAFF.

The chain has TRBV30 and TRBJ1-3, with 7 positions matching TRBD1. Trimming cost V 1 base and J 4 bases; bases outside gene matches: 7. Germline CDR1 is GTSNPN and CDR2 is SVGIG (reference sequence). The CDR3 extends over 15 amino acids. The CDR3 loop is CAWSATGTEGNTIYF. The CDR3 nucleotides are TGTGCCTGGAGTGCGACCGGGACAGAAGGAAACACCATATATTTT.

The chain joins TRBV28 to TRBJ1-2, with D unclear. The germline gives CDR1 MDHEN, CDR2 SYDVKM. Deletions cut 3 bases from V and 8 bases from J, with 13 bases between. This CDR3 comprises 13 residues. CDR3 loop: CASSFWPEDGYTF. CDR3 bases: TGTGCCAGCAGTTTTTGGCCGGAGGACGGCTACACCTTC.

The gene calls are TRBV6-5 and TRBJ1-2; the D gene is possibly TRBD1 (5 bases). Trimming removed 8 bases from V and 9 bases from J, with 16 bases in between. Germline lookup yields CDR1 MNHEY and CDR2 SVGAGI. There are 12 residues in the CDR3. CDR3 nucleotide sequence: TGTGCCAGCCGGAGATCAGGGTTGAGCTACACCTTC. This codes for CASRRSGLSYTF.

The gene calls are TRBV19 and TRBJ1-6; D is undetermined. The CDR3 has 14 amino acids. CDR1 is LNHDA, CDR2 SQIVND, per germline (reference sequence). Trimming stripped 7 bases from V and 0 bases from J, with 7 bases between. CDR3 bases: TGTGCCAGTACCTCGAGCTCCTATAATTCACCCCTCCACTTT. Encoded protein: CASTSSSYNSPLHF.

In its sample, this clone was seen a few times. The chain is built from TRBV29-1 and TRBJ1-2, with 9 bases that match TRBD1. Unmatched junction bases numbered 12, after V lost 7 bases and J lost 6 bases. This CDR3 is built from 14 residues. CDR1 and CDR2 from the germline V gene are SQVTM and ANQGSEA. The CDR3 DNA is TGCAGCGCCCGAGTCGGGACAGGGCGGGATGGCTACACCTTC. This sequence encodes CSARVGTGRDGYTF.

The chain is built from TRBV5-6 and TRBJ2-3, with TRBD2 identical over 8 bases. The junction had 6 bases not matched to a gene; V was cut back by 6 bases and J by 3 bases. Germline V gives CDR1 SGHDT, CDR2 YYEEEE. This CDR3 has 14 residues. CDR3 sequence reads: CASKKSGRTDTQYF. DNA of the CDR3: TGTGCCAGCAAAAAAAGCGGGAGAACAGATACGCAGTATTTT.

CDR3 protein: CASSPLWGLEKLFF. The CDR3 bases are TGTGCCAGCTCACCACTGTGGGGACTGGAAAAACTGTTTTTT. The rearrangement joins TRBV18 to TRBJ1-4, with D perhaps TRBD1 (5 bases). Deletions cut 1 base from V and 8 bases from J, with 11 bases between. The V gene's germline CDR1 is KGHSH and CDR2 LQKENI. The length of the CDR3 is 14 residues.

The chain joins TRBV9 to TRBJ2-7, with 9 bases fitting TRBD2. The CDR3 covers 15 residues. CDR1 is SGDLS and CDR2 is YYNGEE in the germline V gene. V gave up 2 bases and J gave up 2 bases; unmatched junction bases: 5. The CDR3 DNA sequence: TGTGCCAGCAGCGTTAGCGGGAGTGGTACCTACGAGCAGTACTTC. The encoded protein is CASSVSGSGTYEQYF.

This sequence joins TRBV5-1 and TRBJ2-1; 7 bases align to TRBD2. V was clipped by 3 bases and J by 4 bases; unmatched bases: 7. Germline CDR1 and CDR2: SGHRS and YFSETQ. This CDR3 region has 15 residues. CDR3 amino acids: CASSWGGVEYNEQFF. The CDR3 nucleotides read TGCGCCAGCAGCTGGGGGGGGGTGGAATACAATGAGCAGTTCTTC.

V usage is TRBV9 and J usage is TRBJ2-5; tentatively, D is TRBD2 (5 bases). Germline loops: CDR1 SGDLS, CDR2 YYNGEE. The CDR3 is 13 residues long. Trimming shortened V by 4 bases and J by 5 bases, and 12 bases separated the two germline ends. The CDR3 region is CASSYTRGETQYF. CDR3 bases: TGTGCCAGCAGCTATACCCGAGGGGAGACCCAGTACTTC.